This TCR beta chain comes out of a study of T cells in Graves' hyperthyroidism and ophthalmopathy. No ophthalmopathy progression within 18 months constituted stable Graves' hyperthyroidism. Uncontrolled infection, other autoimmune disease, pregnancy or lactation excluded patients. This clonotype showed up just once. At one end the junction does not follow the germline gene, possibly because of a read error. Researchers took RNA transcripts and amplified the TCR beta CDR3 regions from them. First-round RT-PCR of the TCR CDR3 relied on the HTBI primer set. TCRdb reprocessed the multiplex PCR reads with MiXCR, giving one entry per CDR3 protein. Among almost 600,000 distinct CDR3 sequences listed, just over 45% were seen once. Germline values: CDR1 SNHLY, CDR2 FYNNEI. The CDR3 totals 14 residues.

Specimen: peripheral blood or thyroid tissue (not recorded which). The receptor comes from a woman aged 18-29 years with Graves' hyperthyroidism. This chain uses TRBV2 with TRBJ2-7, with TRBD1 matching over 7 bases. CDR3 region: CASSDGDRYYEQYF. CDR3 DNA: TGCGCCAGCAGTGACGGGGACAGATACTACGAGCAGTACTTC.